The rows below give T cell receptor beta chains drawn from one sample of a study of identical twins. TCRdb analysed the 5' RACE reads with MiXCR anew, one entry per CDR3 protein. The sample carries approximately 550,000 distinct CDR3 sequences, about 20% recorded once. The same data also went into a second study, on yellow fever vaccine responses in identical twins.

Specimen: CD4+ T cells sorted from blood. These receptors all come from a woman aged 18 to 35 in good health. CDR3s leave out the opening cysteine and the closing phenylalanine or tryptophan.

V,CDR3
TRBV28,ASSGVGEGYT
TRBV10-3,AIHGENTEAF
TRBV5-1,ASSPGQGVNTEAF
TRBV6-5,ASRRGGTEAF
TRBV7-3,ASSPTTRQETQY
TRBV6-1,ASSPDRGSTDTQY
TRBV2,ASLRGQGSGDEKLF
TRBV29-1,SVHQAPYEQY
TRBV5-1,ASSLEAWDRGKRTEAF
TRBV10-3,AISASRTGNNEQF
TRBV20-1,SAPPSSVGYTDTQY
TRBV5-1,ASSGRQGATDTQY
TRBV24-1,ATSDRTLQQY
TRBV15,ATSLDYSNTGELF
TRBV6-1,ASTGSSYNSPLH
TRBV10-3,AISERQGEVAEAF
TRBV4-1,ASSRGQVNTGELF
TRBV7-8,ASSLFQGREQY
TRBV20-1,SARDTFVDEQF
TRBV4-2,ASSQEVQGSDTQY
TRBV12-3/TRBV12-4,ASSLAGNSLEKLF
TRBV5-1,ASRGTTNTGELF
TRBV7-6,ASSLRGLTGELF
TRBV19,ASRTDRVTDTQY
TRBV28,ASFSRGGGDTQY
TRBV12-3/TRBV12-4,ASSTGAYEQY
TRBV12-3/TRBV12-4,ASSPISEGPGGYT
TRBV11-3,ASTRWDRTCAPDTQY
TRBV20-1,SARGHYEQY
TRBV27,ASSGGTSINIQY
TRBV12-3/TRBV12-4,ASSSGQVRTGELF
TRBV6-1,ASSRGGTSNQPQH
TRBV12-3/TRBV12-4,ASSFFRDSYEQY
TRBV27,ASSLSALAVPPEQY
TRBV20-1,SATTGLNTEAF
TRBV2,ASRWRVRDQETQY
TRBV19,ASGQMAEAF
TRBV7-2,ASSFSGTEQF
TRBV12-3/TRBV12-4,ASSSGYTEAF
TRBV12-3/TRBV12-4,ASRPTGAGELF
TRBV6-1,ASSDGGTYEKLF
TRBV12-3/TRBV12-4,ASSLAGGGAKNEQF
TRBV27,ASSPRRYSYEQY
TRBV29-1,SATGSSYEQY
TRBV28,ASSYWQGALETQY